This T cell receptor (beta chain) was profiled in a study of beta chain features in type 1 diabetes. Overall study results and limits: Shortening that was moderate but significant affected the TCRB CDR3s of Type 1 diabetes patients in all four CD4+ subsets.

CDR1 and CDR2 (germline): SGDLS, YYNGEE. This CDR3 has 14 amino acids. V was clipped by 3 bases and J by 7 bases; unmatched bases: 7. This clone was seen once. Its antigen remains unidentified. Sequenced material consisted of expressed TCRB transcripts (all of the isolated RNA was reverse transcribed). TCRdb's table, derived via immunoSEQ multiplex PCR, lists solely in-frame clones and lacks some. The sample has some 350,000 clones, over 8.5% seen once. The clonotype was recovered from a man aged 25-40 years with type 1 diabetes. The source material was central memory CD4+ T cells from blood. This chain links TRBV9 with TRBJ1-5; 7 bases align to TRBD1. CDR3 bases: TGTGCCAGCAGCGAGGGGGCGGGGGACCAGCCCCAGCATTTT. This sequence encodes CASSEGAGDQPQHF.